Below are 23 T cell receptor beta chains sequenced from a single sample in a study of shared clonotypes between healthy human individuals. Here immunoSEQ multiplex PCR was the method, and the copy in TCRdb shows in-frame clones only, minus some. The sample has about 550,000 clones; about 95% are singletons. Naive CD8 cells lacked CD45RO and underwent positive selection for CCR7, leaving out terminally differentiated effector memory CD45RA+ cells. Sample: naive CD8+ T cells sorted from blood. These receptors all come from a woman aged 25-40 years in good health.

V usage is TRBV10-1 and J usage is TRBJ2-1; 9 bases agree with TRBD1. The germline V gene has CDR1 WNHNN and CDR2 SYGVQD (reference sequence). The length of the CDR3 is 13 residues. V shed 5 bases and J 10 bases; nucleotides not matched to a gene: 6. Here the CDR3 DNA reads TGCGCCAGCAGTACAGGGGGCCCGGAGGAGCAGTTCTTC. Translated, it gives CASSTGGPEEQFF.

CDR3 DNA: TGTGCCAGCAGCGCGACAGGGGTTGAGCAGTTCTTC. Translation: CASSATGVEQFF. The chain joins TRBV11-2 to TRBJ2-1, with TRBD1 matching 8 bases. The CDR3 has 12 residues. Germline V gives CDR1 SGHAT, CDR2 FQNNGV. V gave up 5 bases and J gave up 9 bases; unmatched junction bases: 3.

The genes are TRBV5-1 and TRBJ2-7, with 8 nucleotides matching TRBD1. The CDR3 has 14 residues. V lost 0 bases, J lost 2 bases, and 1 base stayed unmatched. The germline V gene has CDR1 SGHRS and CDR2 YFSETQ. This chain's CDR3 is CASSLGGQAYEQYF. The CDR3 DNA sequence: TGCGCCAGCAGCTTGGGGGGACAGGCCTACGAGCAGTACTTC.

The gene calls are TRBV7-9 and TRBJ1-1; D perhaps matches TRBD1 (6 bases). The CDR3 runs 14 residues. V dropped 4 bases and J dropped 4 bases, with 13 bases sitting between them. Germline CDR1 reads SEHNR; CDR2 reads FQNEAQ (reference sequence). The CDR3 here is CASSSSGGGTEAFF. The CDR3 DNA follows: TGTGCCAGCAGCTCGAGCGGGGGCGGCACTGAAGCTTTCTTT.

This sequence joins TRBV6-5 and TRBJ2-7; possibly TRBD2 for D (5 bases). The germline CDR1 and CDR2 sequences are MNHEY and SVGAGI. The CDR3 contains 14 residues. Trimming left V 0 bases short and J 3 bases short, with 9 bases between. The CDR3 bases are TGTGCCAGCAGTTACTCTAGCGAGATCTACGAGCAGTACTTC. It codes for CASSYSSEIYEQYF.

The chain carries TRBV7-6 and TRBJ2-7; D call uncertain. Germline V gene lookup returns CDR1 SGHVS and CDR2 FNYEAQ. Trimming took 3 bases from V and 4 from J, leaving 10 bases between them. This CDR3 has 13 amino acids. Here the CDR3 reads CASSLYDSYEQYF. For the CDR3, the DNA is TGTGCCAGCAGCTTGTACGACTCGTACGAGCAGTACTTC.

The chain links TRBV15 to TRBJ2-5; tentatively, D is TRBD1 (8 bases). The V end was cut by 3 bases, the J end by 2 bases, with 13 bases between. The CDR3 totals 15 residues. Per germline, CDR1 LNHNV and CDR2 YYDKDF (reference sequence). This chain's CDR3 is CATSSHRGGQETQYF. CDR3 in DNA: TGTGCCACCAGCAGCCACAGGGGGGGACAAGAGACCCAGTACTTC.

The V gene is TRBV2, the J gene TRBJ2-1; D is unclear. V lost 8 bases to trimming and J lost 2 bases, with 13 bases between them. The CDR3 sequence is 14 residues long. Looked up from germline, CDR1 is SNHLY and CDR2 is FYNNEI. For the CDR3, the DNA is TGTGCCAGCCCCCAGAGTCCTCCCTACAATGAGCAGTTCTTC. Protein product: CASPQSPPYNEQFF.

The chain employs TRBV5-6 and TRBJ2-1, with no clear D. Germline V lookup: CDR1 SGHDT, CDR2 YYEEEE. Trimming shortened V by 0 bases and J by 8 bases, and 15 bases separated the two germline ends. The CDR3 is 15 residues long. CDR3 residues: CASSLGWSRGDEQFF. For the CDR3, the DNA is TGTGCCAGCAGCTTGGGCTGGTCGCGAGGCGATGAGCAGTTCTTC.

The V gene is TRBV5-1, the J gene TRBJ2-4; 7 bases line up with TRBD2. This CDR3 has 18 amino acids. Germline trimming cut 0 bases from V and 0 bases from J; bases unmatched to any gene: 9. Germline assignment: CDR1 SGHRS and CDR2 YFSETQ. CDR3 sequence: CASSLARLADQAKNIQYF. The CDR3 region has the DNA TGCGCCAGCAGCTTGGCAAGGCTAGCGGACCAAGCCAAAAACATTCAGTACTTC.

The chain recombines TRBV4-2 with TRBJ2-5, with D hard to call. The CDR3 consists of 15 residues. The germline V gene has CDR1 LGHNA and CDR2 YNFKEQ. Trimming cost V 4 bases and J 1 base, with 13 bases left between them. In nucleotides, the CDR3 is TGTGCCAGCAGCCCATGCGGTAACTGCCAAGAGACCCAGTACTTC. Residues: CASSPCGNCQETQYF.

This clone is a singleton in its sample. The chain links TRBV28 to TRBJ2-7; no firm D call. Germline CDR1 is MDHEN and CDR2 is SYDVKM. This CDR3 spans 13 amino acids. V shed 8 bases and J shed 2 bases, with 13 bases lying between them. CDR3: CASGSEAAYEQYF. The CDR3 region has the DNA TGTGCCAGCGGTTCCGAAGCAGCCTACGAGCAGTACTTC.

This chain's CDR3 is CASSHGDTGELFF. Written as DNA, the CDR3 is TGTGCCAGCAGCCATGGAGATACCGGGGAGCTGTTTTTT. V and J are TRBV4-2 and TRBJ2-2; D not certain. The germline V gene encodes CDR1 LGHNA and CDR2 YNFKEQ. This CDR3 is 13 amino acids long. Trimming left V 3 bases short and J 5 bases short, with 7 bases between.

Turning to this clone: This same CDR3 is encoded by further DNA sequences in the sample. The V and J genes are TRBV27 and TRBJ2-3; 12 bases are shared with TRBD2. The trim removed 4 bases at V and 3 bases at J, leaving 2 bases unmatched. Germline-derived CDR1 and CDR2 are MNHEY and SMNVEV (reference sequence). The CDR3 totals 15 residues. CDR3 sequence (DNA): TGTGCCAGCAGTTCAGGGACTAGCGGGACAGATACGCAGTATTTT. It specifies CASSSGTSGTDTQYF.

This clone was detected once. The V call is TRBV7-8, the J call TRBJ2-1; 10 positions match TRBD2. The CDR3 runs to 16 residues. Germline V gene sequence: CDR1 SGHVS, CDR2 FQNEAQ. Trimming cost V 0 bases and J 10 bases; bases outside gene matches: 9. The CDR3 nucleotides are TGTGCCAGCAGCTTAGCGGGCCTAGCGGGAGTCCCAGAGCAGTTCTTC. Translation gives CASSLAGLAGVPEQFF.

The chain has TRBV9 and TRBJ1-1; D perhaps matches TRBD1 (5 bases). From germline, CDR1 is SGDLS and CDR2 YYNGEE. The CDR3 contains 13 residues. V shed 3 bases and J shed 1 base, with 7 bases lying between them. CDR3 loop: CASSAGENTEAFF. CDR3 bases: TGTGCCAGCAGCGCGGGGGAGAACACTGAAGCTTTCTTT.

The chain carries TRBV2 and TRBJ1-5; 9 bases align to TRBD1. CDR3 size: 15 residues. Trimming removed 6 bases from V and 3 bases from J; junction bases left unmatched: 6. Per the germline V gene, CDR1 is SNHLY and CDR2 is FYNNEI. DNA for the CDR3: TGTGCCAGCAGCGACTGGACAGGGGACAATCAGCCCCAGCATTTT. It yields the protein CASSDWTGDNQPQHF.

The chain couples TRBV7-2 to TRBJ2-5; TRBD2 is a possible D gene (5 bases). The CDR3 runs 13 residues. With 1 base removed from V and 5 bases from J, the gap between germline ends came to 8 bases. CDR1 SGHTA and CDR2 FQGNSA come from the germline V gene. The CDR3 sequence is CASSLGGPETQYF. CDR3 bases: TGTGCCAGCAGCTTAGGAGGGCCTGAGACCCAGTACTTC.

The count of this clone is one. V gene TRBV11-2 combines with J gene TRBJ2-1; tentative D call: TRBD2 (6 bases). The V gene lost 5 bases and the J gene lost 4 bases, with 24 bases spanning the gap. This CDR3 has 18 amino acids. CDR1 SGHAT and CDR2 FQNNGV come from the germline V gene. CDR3 sequence (DNA): TGTGCCAGCAGCCCATTAGGCACTAGCTTAAAGCGGTACAATGAGCAGTTCTTC. As protein: CASSPLGTSLKRYNEQFF. Combining the CDR3 with reference TRBV11-2 and TRBJ2-1 gives the whole variable domain EAGVAQSPRYKIIEKRQSVAFWCNPISGHATLYWYQQILGQGPKLLIQFQNNGVVDDSQLPKDRFSAERLKGVDSTLKIQPAKLEDSAVYLCASSPLGTSLKRYNEQFFGPGTRLTVL.

This chain uses TRBV6-1 with TRBJ1-1, with 8 bases aligning to TRBD1. J gave up 4 bases and V 1 base, and 11 bases lay outside the gene matches. This CDR3 comprises 17 residues. The germline V gene encodes CDR1 MNHNS and CDR2 SASEGT. DNA of the CDR3: TGTGCCAGCAGTGAAGGGTGGGACAGGACGTTTAGCACTGAAGCTTTCTTT. Translating it yields CASSEGWDRTFSTEAFF.

The chain uses TRBV12-5 and TRBJ2-3, with D possibly being TRBD2 (6 bases). Germline V gene data show CDR1 as LGHNT and CDR2 as FRNRAP. The CDR3 has 14 residues. V lost 5 bases to trimming and J lost 5 bases, with 14 bases between them. The CDR3 DNA is TGTGCTAGTGGTGGATCGGGGGTTCGAGATACGCAGTATTTT. Translation: CASGGSGVRDTQYF.

This chain uses TRBV4-1 with TRBJ2-7, with D possibly TRBD1 on 6 matching bases. The CDR3 is made up of 14 amino acids. V was pared by 5 bases and J by 4 bases, with 15 bases between. Per the germline V gene, CDR1 is MGHRA and CDR2 is YSYEKL. The DNA of the CDR3 is TGCGCCAGCAGCAATAGGGACACCGAATACGAGCAGTACTTC. Protein product: CASSNRDTEYEQYF.

The CDR3 loop reads CASSVARVGTEQYF. The DNA for the CDR3 is TGTGCCAGCAGCGTAGCGCGTGTCGGAACGGAGCAGTACTTC. The V and J genes are TRBV9 and TRBJ2-5; D is undetermined. Per the germline V gene, CDR1 is SGDLS and CDR2 is YYNGEE. The CDR3 length is 14 residues. The V end lost 0 bases, the J end lost 11 bases, and 17 bases lay between the germline ends.